The source of this T cell receptor (beta chain) is a study of blood T cell repertoires in COVID-19. Study-level background: The study drew acute and convalescent COVID-19 samples from the United States, Italy and Spain.

As processed by the authors: Estimated nucleated cell counts came from reference gene primer amplification. The protocol was immunoSEQ multiplex PCR, while the TCRdb copy is restricted to in-frame clones and leaves out a portion. D and trimming were read from the DNA, whereas the V and J calls and clone size are those reported in that table. The sample gives 100,000 to 150,000 clones, under 85% of which show up once; more than 9.5% is in the top ten. The CDR3 length is 17 residues. Unmatched junction bases numbered 8, after V lost 4 bases and J lost 3 bases. Germline CDR1 and CDR2: LGHDT and YNNKEL (reference sequence).

The sequencing input was peripheral blood. This receptor was identified in a man between 35 and 55 years old with active or convalescent COVID-19. V and J are TRBV3-1 (or the pseudogene TRBV3-2) and TRBJ2-2, with 10 bases identical to TRBD1. The CDR3 nucleotides are TGTGCCAGCAGCCGCGGACCCGGGACAGGGGACACCGGGGAGCTGTTTTTT. Amino acid sequence: CASSRGPGTGDTGELFF.